Shown below are 8 T cell receptor beta chains from a single sample sequenced in a study of shared clonotypes between healthy human individuals. The repertoire was sequenced with immunoSEQ multiplex PCR; TCRdb's copy has only in-frame clones and lacks some. The sample records 650,000 to 700,000 clones, about nine tenths being singletons. Sequenced material: memory CD8+ T cells from PBMCs. Subset here: CD45RO+ cells pooled with CCR7-negative TemRA cells. These receptor sequences come from a man between 18 and 35 years old in good health. Some clones in this sample may be carry-over from other donors' samples.

Comments on this clone: Distinct nucleotide sequences in the sample also encode this CDR3. The J gene is TRBJ2-1, the V gene TRBV27, with D possibly being TRBD2 (6 bases). Looked up from germline, CDR1 is MNHEY and CDR2 is SMNVEV (reference sequence). The CDR3 loop spans 15 amino acids. Deletions cut 2 bases from V and 0 bases from J, with 8 bases between. CDR3 loop: CASSLGGSSYNEQFF. The CDR3 nucleotides are TGTGCCAGCAGTTTAGGGGGGAGCTCCTACAATGAGCAGTTCTTC.

The chain uses TRBV27 and TRBJ1-2; D gene ambiguous. Trimming stripped 0 bases from V and 8 bases from J, with 10 bases between. The CDR3 runs 13 residues. Germline lookup yields CDR1 MNHEY and CDR2 SMNVEV (reference sequence). The CDR3 sequence: CASSLSPGRGYTF. The CDR3 coding sequence is TGTGCCAGCAGTTTATCCCCCGGGCGCGGCTACACCTTC.

Notes on this clone: Other DNA sequences in the sample encode the same CDR3. The gene calls are TRBV27 and TRBJ2-5; 16 bases line up with TRBD2. The V segment lost 5 bases and the J segment 5 bases; nucleotides outside the gene matches: 8. The CDR3 contains 17 residues. The germline V gene encodes CDR1 MNHEY and CDR2 SMNVEV (reference sequence). For the CDR3, the DNA is TGTGCCAGCAGTCCCGGGACTAGCGGGAGGGGGGGTGAGACCCAGTACTTC. Protein product: CASSPGTSGRGGETQYF.

This chain joins TRBV27 and TRBJ2-7; 9 bases fit TRBD2. V dropped 5 bases and J dropped 4; count of bases not matched to a gene: 6. Germline V lookup: CDR1 MNHEY, CDR2 SMNVEV (reference sequence). This CDR3 region has 14 residues. Written as DNA, the CDR3 is TGTGCCAGCAGTACCATAGCGGGAGCTTACGAGCAGTACTTC. Translated, it gives CASSTIAGAYEQYF.

V gene TRBV5-8 combines with J gene TRBJ1-1; D uncertain. The CDR3 runs 11 residues. In germline, CDR1 is SGHTS, CDR2 YDEGEE. Trimming stripped 3 bases from V and 10 bases from J, with 10 bases between. Here the CDR3 reads CASSYRLSAFF. CDR3 DNA: TGTGCCAGCAGCTATCGCCTCTCAGCTTTCTTT.

CDR3 sequence: CASSARAGASYVNTEAFF. As DNA, the CDR3 is TGTGCCAGCAGCGCGAGAGCGGGGGCCTCTTACGTGAACACTGAAGCTTTCTTT. This rearrangement joins TRBV11-2 to TRBJ1-1; tentative D call: TRBD1 (6 bases). V was pared by 5 bases and J by 0 bases, with 22 bases between. Germline assignment: CDR1 SGHAT and CDR2 FQNNGV. This CDR3 has 18 amino acids.

The chain recombines TRBV7-3 with TRBJ1-1; D gene ambiguous. This CDR3 is built from 15 residues. The germline V and J ends were trimmed by 2 bases and 8 bases, with 18 bases remaining between them. Germline loops: CDR1 SGHTA, CDR2 FQGTGA. CDR3 loop: CASSLAHGREREAFF. CDR3 bases: TGTGCCAGCAGCTTAGCCCATGGGCGGGAGCGAGAAGCTTTCTTT.

This clone was seen just once. CDR3 amino acids: CASSIRGGGAEAFF. DNA of the CDR3: TGTGCCAGTAGTATTAGAGGTGGGGGCGCAGAAGCTTTCTTT. V and J are TRBV19 and TRBJ1-1, with D possibly being TRBD1 (6 bases). CDR1 is LNHDA, CDR2 SQIVND, per germline (reference sequence). V lost 3 bases and J 8 bases, leaving 16 bases between the germline ends. This CDR3 is built from 14 residues. Based on the CDR3 plus reference TRBV19 and TRBJ1-1, the full variable domain is DGGITQSPKYLFRKEGQNVTLSCEQNLNHDAMYWYRQDPGQGLRLIYYSQIVNDFQKGDIAEGYSVSREKKESFPLTVTSAQKNPTAFYLCASSIRGGGAEAFFGQGTRLTVV.